This is a list of T cell receptor beta chains from one sample in a study of blood T cell repertoires in COVID-19. Produced via immunoSEQ multiplex PCR; TCRdb's table is partial and in-frame only. The repertoire holds some 120,000 clones, with around 86% as singletons. Sequencing input: peripheral blood. Receptors were obtained from a woman aged 80 or older with acute or convalescent COVID-19. Both conserved end residues are part of each CDR3. A D gene is named only where the DNA matches it firmly. Some rows have no size entry. The others give once, few or many, or a class for an expanded clone.

v_gene,j_gene,abundance,d_gene,CDR3aa,CDR3nt
TRBV28,TRBJ2-1,-,TRBD1,CASSPAGTGHNEQFF,TGTGCCAGCAGTCCTGCCGGGACAGGGCACAATGAGCAGTTCTTC
TRBV29-1,TRBJ2-2,-,TRBD1,CSVEASGQGRDGELFF,TGCAGCGTTGAAGCTTCGGGACAGGGGAGGGATGGGGAGCTGTTTTTT
TRBV10-3,TRBJ1-2,-,-,CAISEGGRRGYTF,TGTGCCATCAGTGAGGGGGGCCGGCGTGGCTACACCTTC
TRBV19,TRBJ1-6,-,-,CASSILRDTYNSPLHF,TGTGCCAGTAGTATACTCCGGGACACCTATAATTCACCCCTCCACTTT
TRBV5-1,TRBJ2-7,-,-,CASSLVAGATYEQYF,TGCGCCAGCAGCTTGGTGGCAGGGGCCACCTACGAGCAGTACTTC
TRBV7-2,TRBJ1-5,few,TRBD1,CASSLVVGGQPQHF,TGTGCCAGCAGCTTAGTAGTAGGGGGCCAGCCCCAGCATTTT
TRBV29-1,TRBJ1-1,-,-,CSVEKGGAQNTEAFF,TGCAGCGTTGAGAAGGGAGGGGCTCAGAACACTGAAGCTTTCTTT
TRBV5-6,TRBJ2-7,-,-,CASSQGHEQYF,TGTGCCAGCAGCCAGGGGCACGAGCAGTACTTC
TRBV6-5,TRBJ2-7,-,-,CASTFSPGSYEQYF,TGTGCCAGCACGTTCTCGCCGGGATCCTACGAGCAGTACTTC
TRBV12-5,TRBJ1-2,-,TRBD1,CASGLGQGYGYTF,TGTGCTAGTGGTTTGGGACAGGGGTATGGCTACACCTTC
TRBV19,TRBJ1-1,-,TRBD1,CASTIYGQGASNTEAFF,TGTGCCAGTACTATATATGGACAGGGGGCGTCGAACACTGAAGCTTTCTTT
TRBV28,TRBJ2-3,-,-,CASSLFSGVGTDTQYF,TGTGCCAGCAGTTTATTCTCAGGGGTCGGCACAGATACGCAGTATTTT
TRBV4-1,TRBJ2-1,-,TRBD2,CASSPELAGGYNEQFF,TGCGCCAGCAGCCCTGAACTAGCGGGGGGATACAATGAGCAGTTCTTC
TRBV19,TRBJ1-1,-,TRBD1,CASSPWDRGAFF,TGTGCCAGTAGTCCGTGGGACAGGGGCGCTTTCTTT
TRBV5-4,TRBJ2-2,-,TRBD1,CASSLGAGGPISGELFF,TGTGCCAGCAGCTTGGGGGCAGGGGGTCCGATCTCTGGGGAGCTGTTTTTT
TRBV5-1,TRBJ1-2,-,TRBD1,CASSLDRTGAWGYTF,TGCGCCAGCAGCTTGGATAGGACAGGAGCTTGGGGCTACACCTTC
TRBV21-1,TRBJ1-5,many,-,CASSIRDFSDQPQHF,TGTGCCAGCAGCATCAGGGATTTCTCGGATCAGCCCCAGCATTTT
TRBV12-3/TRBV12-4,TRBJ1-2,-,-,CASSLGRGYGYTF,TGTGCCAGCAGTTTAGGCAGGGGCTATGGCTACACCTTC
TRBV6-5,TRBJ2-2,-,-,CASIYTGELFF,TGTGCCAGCATCTACACCGGGGAGCTGTTTTTT
TRBV9,TRBJ1-4,-,-,CASSPATNEKLFF,TGTGCCAGCAGCCCGGCAACTAATGAAAAACTGTTTTTT
TRBV19,TRBJ2-1,-,TRBD2,CASSIDPTGLAGNEQFF,TGTGCCAGTAGTATAGATCCCACGGGACTAGCGGGGAATGAGCAGTTCTTC
TRBV3-1/TRBV3-2,TRBJ2-3,-,-,CASTMSTDTQYF,TGTGCCAGCACCATGAGCACAGATACGCAGTATTTT
TRBV19,TRBJ1-5,-,-,CASSIDLGGVFTQHF,TGTGCCAGTAGTATAGATCTTGGTGGAGTTTTCACCCAGCATTTT
TRBV18,TRBJ1-1,-,TRBD1,CASSRTGGAEAFF,TGTGCCAGCTCACGTACAGGGGGCGCTGAAGCTTTCTTT
TRBV2,TRBJ1-4,-,-,CASSEQGLTNEKLFF,TGTGCCAGCAGTGAACAGGGCTTAACTAATGAAAAACTGTTTTTT
TRBV6-5,TRBJ1-1,-,TRBD1,CASSYIRTGKSEAFF,TGTGCCAGCAGTTATATCAGGACAGGGAAGTCTGAAGCTTTCTTT
TRBV28,TRBJ1-2,-,-,CASSWRQHYGYTF,TGTGCCAGCAGCTGGCGACAGCACTATGGCTACACCTTC
TRBV9,TRBJ2-5,-,-,CASSVVPGSRETQYF,TGTGCCAGCAGCGTAGTCCCTGGATCTAGAGAGACCCAGTACTTC
TRBV10-3,TRBJ2-1,-,TRBD1,CAISDRQGTYNEQFF,TGTGCCATCAGTGACCGACAGGGAACCTACAATGAGCAGTTCTTC
TRBV19,TRBJ1-5,-,-,CASKEGLANQPQHF,TGTGCCAGTAAGGAGGGCCTAGCGAATCAGCCCCAGCATTTT
TRBV5-1,TRBJ2-5,once,TRBD2,CASSQTSGGQETQYF,TGCGCCAGCAGCCAGACTAGCGGGGGCCAAGAGACCCAGTACTTC
TRBV28,TRBJ2-5,once,TRBD2,CASSLLGVLAEETQYF,TGTGCCAGCAGTTTATTGGGTGTGCTAGCGGAAGAGACCCAGTACTTC
TRBV5-1,TRBJ2-1,-,-,CASSSQGSYNEQFF,TGCGCCAGCAGCTCACAGGGTTCCTACAATGAGCAGTTCTTC
TRBV11-3,TRBJ1-4,once,TRBD1,CASSSTSSDRAREKLFF,TGTGCCAGCAGCTCCACCTCCTCGGACAGGGCTAGAGAAAAACTGTTTTTT
TRBV2,TRBJ1-6,-,-,CASAGSNNSPLHF,TGTGCCAGCGCAGGGTCTAATAATTCACCCCTCCACTTT
TRBV7-2,TRBJ2-7,-,-,CASSINRFNEQYF,TGTGCCAGCAGCATCAACAGGTTCAACGAGCAGTACTTC
TRBV6-2/TRBV6-3,TRBJ2-7,-,TRBD1,CASSSDRWETYEQYF,TGTGCCAGCAGTTCGGACAGGTGGGAGACCTACGAGCAGTACTTC
TRBV16,TRBJ2-5,-,TRBD1,CASSHKQGVLETQYF,TGTGCCAGCAGCCATAAACAGGGGGTATTGGAGACCCAGTACTTC
TRBV10-1,TRBJ1-5,-,TRBD1,CASSESRQAGGGGNQPQHF,TGCGCCAGCAGTGAGTCGCGCCAGGCAGGGGGAGGCGGCAATCAGCCCCAGCATTTT
TRBV5-5,TRBJ1-1,-,-,CASSNRENTEAFF,TGTGCCAGCAGCAACAGAGAAAACACTGAAGCTTTCTTT
TRBV18,TRBJ1-5,-,TRBD1,CASMGQLDQPQHF,TGTGCCAGCATGGGACAGCTGGATCAGCCCCAGCATTTT
TRBV6-2/TRBV6-3,TRBJ1-5,-,-,CASSPYLGGLNQPQHF,TGTGCCAGCAGTCCCTATCTCGGCGGATTAAATCAGCCCCAGCATTTT
TRBV6-5,TRBJ1-2,-,-,CAIKRGGREYGYTF,TGTGCCATTAAGAGGGGGGGAAGGGAATATGGCTACACCTTC
TRBV28,TRBJ1-3,-,TRBD1,CASRQLPGQGGPSLSGNTIYF,TGTGCCAGCAGACAACTTCCTGGACAGGGCGGCCCCTCTCTCTCTGGAAACACCATATATTTT